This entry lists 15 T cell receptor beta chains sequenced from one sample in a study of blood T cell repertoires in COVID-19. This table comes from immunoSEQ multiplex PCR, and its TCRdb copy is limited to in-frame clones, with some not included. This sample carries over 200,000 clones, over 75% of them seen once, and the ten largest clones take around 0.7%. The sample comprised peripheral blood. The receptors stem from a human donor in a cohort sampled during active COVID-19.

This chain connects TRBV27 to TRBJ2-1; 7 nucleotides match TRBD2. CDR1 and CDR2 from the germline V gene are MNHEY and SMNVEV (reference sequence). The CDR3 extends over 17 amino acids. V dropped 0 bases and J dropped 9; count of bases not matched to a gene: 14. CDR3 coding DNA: TGTGCCAGCAGTTTATCGAGCTGGGCCGGGAGGCCCAGTGAGCAGTTCTTC. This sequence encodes CASSLSSWAGRPSEQFF.

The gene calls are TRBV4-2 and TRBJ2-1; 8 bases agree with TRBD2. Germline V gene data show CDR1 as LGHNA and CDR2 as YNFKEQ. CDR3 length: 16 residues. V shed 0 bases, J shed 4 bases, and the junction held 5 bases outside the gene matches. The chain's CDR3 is CASSQEPREVYNEQFF. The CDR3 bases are TGTGCCAGCAGCCAAGAACCGCGGGAGGTATACAATGAGCAGTTCTTC.

The CDR3 region is CASSYVGTESYEQYF. The CDR3 nucleotides read TGTGCCAGCAGCTATGTCGGGACAGAGTCCTACGAGCAGTACTTC. This chain connects TRBV5-6 to TRBJ2-7; 7 bases are shared with TRBD1. The V segment lost 3 bases and the J segment 1 base; nucleotides outside the gene matches: 7. The CDR3 length is 15 residues. Germline CDR1 is SGHDT and CDR2 is YYEEEE.

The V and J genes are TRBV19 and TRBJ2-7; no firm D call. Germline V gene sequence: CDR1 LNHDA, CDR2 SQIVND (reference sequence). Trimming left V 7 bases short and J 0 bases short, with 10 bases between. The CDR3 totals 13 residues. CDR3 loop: CASTDLTSYEQYF. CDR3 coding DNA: TGTGCCAGTACCGACTTGACCTCCTACGAGCAGTACTTC.

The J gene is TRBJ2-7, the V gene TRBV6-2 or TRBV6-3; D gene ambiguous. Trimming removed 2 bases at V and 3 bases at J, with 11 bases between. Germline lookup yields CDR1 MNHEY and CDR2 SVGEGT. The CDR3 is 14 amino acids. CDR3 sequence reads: CASSYTSVSYEQYF. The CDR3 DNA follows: TGTGCCAGCAGTTACACCAGCGTAAGCTACGAGCAGTACTTC.

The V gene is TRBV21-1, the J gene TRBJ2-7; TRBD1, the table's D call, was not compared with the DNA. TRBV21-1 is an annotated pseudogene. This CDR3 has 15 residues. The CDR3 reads CASSTTGVGSYEQYF. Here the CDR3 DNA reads TGTGCCAGCAGCACGACAGGGGTGGGCTCCTACGAGCAGTACTTC.

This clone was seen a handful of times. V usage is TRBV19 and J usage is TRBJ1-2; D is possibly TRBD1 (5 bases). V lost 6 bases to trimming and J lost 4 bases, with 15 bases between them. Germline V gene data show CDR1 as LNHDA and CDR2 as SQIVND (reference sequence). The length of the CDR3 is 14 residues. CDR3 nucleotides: TGTGCCAGTAGCCCTACGGGGGTAATCTATGGCTACACCTTC. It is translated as CASSPTGVIYGYTF.

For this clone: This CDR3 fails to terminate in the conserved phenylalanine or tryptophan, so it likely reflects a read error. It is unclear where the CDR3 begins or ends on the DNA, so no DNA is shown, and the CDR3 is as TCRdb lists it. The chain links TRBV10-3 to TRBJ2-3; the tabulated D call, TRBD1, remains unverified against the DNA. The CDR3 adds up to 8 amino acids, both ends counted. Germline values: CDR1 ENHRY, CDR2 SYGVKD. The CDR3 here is CAIGATGL.

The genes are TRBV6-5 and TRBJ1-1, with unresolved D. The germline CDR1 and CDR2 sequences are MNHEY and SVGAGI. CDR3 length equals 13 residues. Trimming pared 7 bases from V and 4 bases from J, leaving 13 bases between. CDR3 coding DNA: TGTGCCAGCACCCTGATGCCGGGCACTGAAGCTTTCTTT. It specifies CASTLMPGTEAFF.

The CDR3 region has the DNA TGCGCCAGCAGTGACCGACAGGGGCATAATTCACCCCTCCACTTT. This codes for CASSDRQGHNSPLHF. J is TRBJ1-6 and V is TRBV10-2; 8 bases are shared with TRBD1. The J segment lost 5 bases and the V segment lost 3 bases, leaving 3 bases of the junction unmatched. Germline V CDR1 and CDR2: WSHSY, SAAADI. CDR3 length: 15 amino acids.

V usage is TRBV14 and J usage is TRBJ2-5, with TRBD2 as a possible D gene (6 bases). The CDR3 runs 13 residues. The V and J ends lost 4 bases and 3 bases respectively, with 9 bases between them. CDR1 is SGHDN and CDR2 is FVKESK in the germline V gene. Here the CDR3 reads CASSRGGKETQYF. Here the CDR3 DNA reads TGTGCCAGCAGCCGGGGCGGGAAAGAGACCCAGTACTTC.

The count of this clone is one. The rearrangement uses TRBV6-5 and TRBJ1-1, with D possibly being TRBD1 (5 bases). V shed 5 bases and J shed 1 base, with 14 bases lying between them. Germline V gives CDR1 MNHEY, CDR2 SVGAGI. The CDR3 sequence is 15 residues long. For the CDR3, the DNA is TGTGCCAGCAGTCAAAGGGCAGGGCGGAACACTGAAGCTTTCTTT. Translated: CASSQRAGRNTEAFF.

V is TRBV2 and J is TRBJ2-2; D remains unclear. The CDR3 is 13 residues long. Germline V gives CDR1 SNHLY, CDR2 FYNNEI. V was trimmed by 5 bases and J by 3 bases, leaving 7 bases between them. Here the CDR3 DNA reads TGTGCCAGCAGTCCCTCCTACACCGGGGAGCTGTTTTTT. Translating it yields CASSPSYTGELFF.

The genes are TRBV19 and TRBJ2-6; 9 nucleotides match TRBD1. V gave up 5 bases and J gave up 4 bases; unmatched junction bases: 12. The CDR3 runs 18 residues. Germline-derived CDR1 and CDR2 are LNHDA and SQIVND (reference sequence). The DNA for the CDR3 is TGTGCCAGTAGTGGCGGGGACAGGGCTTCCTTGGGGGCCAACGTCCTGACTTTC. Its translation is CASSGGDRASLGANVLTF. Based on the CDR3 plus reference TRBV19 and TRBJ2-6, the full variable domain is DGGITQSPKYLFRKEGQNVTLSCEQNLNHDAMYWYRQDPGQGLRLIYYSQIVNDFQKGDIAEGYSVSREKKESFPLTVTSAQKNPTAFYLCASSGGDRASLGANVLTFGAGSRLTVL.

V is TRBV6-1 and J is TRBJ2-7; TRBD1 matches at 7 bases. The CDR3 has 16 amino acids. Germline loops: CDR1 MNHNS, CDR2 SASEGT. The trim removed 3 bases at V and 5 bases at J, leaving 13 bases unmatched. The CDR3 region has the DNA TGTGCCAGCAGTGAGGGTTGGAACAGGGGCATCGACGAGCAGTACTTC. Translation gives CASSEGWNRGIDEQYF.